These 15 T cell receptor beta chains originate from one sample sequenced in a study of cytomegalovirus exposure and HLA in healthy donors. PCR amplification relied on 60 Vbeta primers (plus 13 Jbeta primers). Only in-frame clones appear in the TCRdb table, and some are missing; sequencing was by immunoSEQ multiplex PCR. The sample yields about 170,000 clones, approximately 80% seen once. Material for sequencing was PBMCs. The receptors were gathered from a woman younger than 35 in good health and CMV-seronegative.

This chain uses TRBV29-1 with TRBJ1-1; no reliable D call. In germline, CDR1 is SQVTM, CDR2 ANQGSEA. There are 14 residues in the CDR3. V lost 5 bases and J 3 bases, leaving 16 bases between the germline ends. CDR3 sequence (DNA): TGCAGCGTTACCAAAGGTGGCGGTTACACTGAAGCTTTCTTT. Translating gives CSVTKGGGYTEAFF.

This clone has just a few counts. The chain has TRBV29-1 and TRBJ1-2, with unresolved D. The germline V gene encodes CDR1 SQVTM and CDR2 ANQGSEA. This CDR3 region has 13 residues. Trimming left V 6 bases short and J 0 bases short, with 11 bases between. CDR3 in DNA: TGCAGCGTGGGAGAGGGCCCTAACTATGGCTACACCTTC. It codes for CSVGEGPNYGYTF.

There are many counts of this clone. The V and J genes are TRBV7-6 and TRBJ2-7, with 11 bases matching TRBD2. The length of the CDR3 is 15 residues. V was pared by 4 bases and J by 3 bases, with 5 bases of the junction left unmatched. Per the germline V gene, CDR1 is SGHVS and CDR2 is FNYEAQ. The CDR3, as DNA: TGTGCCAGCAGCTCAGGACTAGCGGGTATCTACGAGCAGTACTTC. As protein: CASSSGLAGIYEQYF.

The CDR3 spells CASSRSNPGANVLTF. In nucleotides, the CDR3 is TGTGCCAGCAGCCGGAGTAATCCTGGGGCCAACGTCCTGACTTTC. The chain is built from TRBV11-2 and TRBJ2-6; D gene uncertain. Trimming shortened V by 5 bases and J by 2 bases, and 10 bases separated the two germline ends. Germline V gene data show CDR1 as SGHAT and CDR2 as FQNNGV. CDR3 length: 15 residues.

For this clone: The identical CDR3 is also encoded by other nucleotide sequences in the sample. The V call is TRBV6-4, the J call TRBJ2-6, with a weak D call TRBD2 (6 bases). This CDR3 spans 16 amino acids. V was cut by 0 bases and J by 0 bases, with 6 bases left in between. Germline V gene lookup returns CDR1 MRHNA and CDR2 SNTAGT. The CDR3: CASSDSTSSGANVLTF. DNA for the CDR3: TGTGCCAGCAGTGACTCGACTAGCTCTGGGGCCAACGTCCTGACTTTC.

The chain employs TRBV7-3 and TRBJ2-6, with TRBD1 matching over 8 bases. The J segment lost 2 bases and the V segment lost 5 bases, leaving 5 bases of the junction unmatched. CDR1 and CDR2 from the germline V gene are SGHTA and FQGTGA. This CDR3 contains 16 residues. This chain's CDR3 is CASSANRGTGANVLTF. CDR3 DNA: TGTGCCAGCAGCGCTAACAGGGGGACTGGGGCCAACGTCCTGACTTTC.

This sequence joins TRBV10-3 and TRBJ1-2, with D maybe TRBD1 (6 bases). The CDR3 loop spans 18 amino acids. Trimming left V 2 bases short and J 0 bases short, with 19 bases between. In germline, CDR1 is ENHRY, CDR2 SYGVKD. This CDR3 reads CAISELGGSRGTNYGYTF. The DNA for the CDR3 is TGTGCCATCAGTGAGCTCGGTGGGTCCAGGGGAACTAACTATGGCTACACCTTC.

This clone was detected once. The genes are TRBV2 and TRBJ2-2; maybe TRBD2 (6 bases). V was cut by 6 bases and J by 0 bases, with 14 bases left in between. The CDR3 has 16 amino acids. The germline gives CDR1 SNHLY, CDR2 FYNNEI. CDR3 sequence: CASSPTSQANTGELFF. CDR3 nucleotides: TGTGCCAGCAGCCCAACTAGCCAGGCGAACACCGGGGAGCTGTTTTTT.

The chain carries TRBV28 and TRBJ1-4; 7 bases agree with TRBD1. The CDR3 extends over 15 amino acids. Germline V gene sequence: CDR1 MDHEN, CDR2 SYDVKM. Trimming removed 4 bases from V and 10 bases from J; junction bases left unmatched: 12. CDR3 nucleotide sequence: TGTGCCAGCAGTTCAGACAGGGCGCAGTGGGTAAAACTGTTTTTT. Translating it yields CASSSDRAQWVKLFF.

The chain carries TRBV2 and TRBJ1-3, with D possibly being TRBD1 (6 bases). The germline CDR1 and CDR2 sequences are SNHLY and FYNNEI. Trimming removed 8 bases from V and 4 bases from J, with 12 bases in between. The CDR3 contains 13 residues. CDR3 residues: CASVGGQGNTIYF. CDR3 sequence (DNA): TGTGCCAGCGTCGGAGGACAGGGAAACACCATATATTTT.

There are a few counts of this clone. The chain couples TRBV28 to TRBJ2-7, with TRBD2 matching 9 bases. The V gene end was trimmed by 6 bases and the J gene end by 5 bases; junction bases not matched to a gene: 14. The germline V gene has CDR1 MDHEN and CDR2 SYDVKM. This CDR3 has 16 amino acids. CDR3 nucleotides: TGTGCCAGCAGCCGCTCTGGACTAGCGTGGGGTCACGAGCAGTACTTC. It specifies CASSRSGLAWGHEQYF.

V and J are TRBV29-1 and TRBJ2-1; TRBD2 might be the D (6 bases). Germline assignment: CDR1 SQVTM and CDR2 ANQGSEA. Trimming pared 4 bases from V and 5 bases from J, leaving 12 bases between. The CDR3 is 13 residues long. The CDR3 spells CSVAATGDNEQFF. The CDR3 nucleotides are TGCAGCGTTGCCGCCACGGGGGACAATGAGCAGTTCTTC.

This sequence joins TRBV7-9 and TRBJ1-5; no clear D gene. The CDR3 is made up of 13 amino acids. V was shortened by 3 bases and J by 3 bases, with 6 bases between the two germline ends. The germline V gene encodes CDR1 SEHNR and CDR2 FQNEAQ (reference sequence). The CDR3 spells CASSFTYNQPQHF. CDR3 in DNA: TGTGCCAGCAGCTTCACCTACAATCAGCCCCAGCATTTT.

This chain links TRBV5-1 with TRBJ1-5; tentatively, D is TRBD1 (5 bases). The CDR3 contains 15 residues. V was clipped by 4 bases and J by 7 bases, with 18 bases between them. Germline V gene lookup returns CDR1 SGHRS and CDR2 YFSETQ. In DNA form, the CDR3 reads TGCGCCAGCAGCCTTTATGGGGGAGGGGAGCAGCCCCAGCATTTT. Its translation is CASSLYGGGEQPQHF.

The chain uses TRBV5-5 and TRBJ2-1; TRBD1 matches 9 bases. Germline V gene sequence: CDR1 SGHKS, CDR2 YYEKEE (reference sequence). The V gene end was trimmed by 7 bases and the J gene end by 5 bases; junction bases not matched to a gene: 10. The CDR3 has 15 residues. The CDR3 DNA is TGTGCCAGCTGGCCCCGGGACAGGGACCACAATGAGCAGTTCTTC. Translation: CASWPRDRDHNEQFF. Looking up the rest from reference TRBV5-5 and TRBJ2-1 gives the full variable domain: DAGVTQSPTHLIKTRGQQVTLRCSPISGHKSVSWYQQVLGQGPQFIFQYYEKEERGRGNFPDRFSARQFPNYSSELNVNALLLGDSALYLCASWPRDRDHNEQFFGPGTRLTVL.